This TCR beta chain stems from a study of OX40 agonist ivuxolimab in advanced cancers. At the level of the whole study: The costimulatory receptor OX40 (CD134) was targeted by ivuxolimab, a fully human IgG2 agonistic monoclonal antibody. Intravenous ivuxolimab was administered to patients every 2 weeks at six dose levels: 0.01, 0.1, 0.3, 1.5, 3 and 10 mg/kg. Of the roughly 52 patients in dose escalation, about 20 had hepatocellular carcinoma, roughly 15 had melanoma, 9 had renal cell carcinoma and 9 had head and neck cancer. In the dose-escalation cohort, approximately 82% of patients were male, and the mean age was roughly 60 years with a range of roughly 23 to 79. Patients were allowed to have had prior anti-PD-1, anti-PD-L1 or anti-CTLA-4 therapy, and 40% of the dose-escalation patients had previously received checkpoint inhibitors. Partial responses occurred in three dose-escalation patients, of whom one had hepatocellular carcinoma and two had cutaneous melanoma. Peripheral TCRbeta sequencing was intended to test whether TCR sequence diversity was altered and clonal T-cell expansion was caused by ivuxolimab. The paper reports the monotherapy dose-escalation portion (N of about 54 patients) of the phase I ivuxolimab trial.

The paper's findings and limits, for the study overall: At doses from 0.1 to 3.0 mg/kg, clonal expansion was seen in both CD4+ and CD8+ blood T cells between baseline and week 6. Low levels of normalized T-cell clonal expansion were also seen in some patients who did not respond. On average, CD8+ T cells showed more expanded clones than CD4+ T cells after ivuxolimab. In the 0.1-3.0 mg/kg groups, partial responders had among the lowest normalized peripheral clonal expansion, particularly in CD8+ T cells. Antigen specificity was not determined for the clonally expanded peripheral T cells.

The trial excluded patients who had a history of autoimmune disease or who were on systemic immunosuppression. In every dose cohort, peripheral blood was drawn for TCR sequencing at baseline, cycle 4 day 1, and cycle 7 day 1. Samples were obtained from an open-label, multicenter, first-in-human phase I dose-escalation trial of ivuxolimab. The trial enrolled adults with locally advanced or metastatic head and neck squamous cell, hepatocellular, melanoma or renal cell carcinoma. Before TCR sequencing, CD4+ T cells and CD8+ T cells from peripheral blood were sorted into separate populations. For sequencing of the TCRbeta CDR3 region, genomic DNA was extracted from the sorted cells. The immunoSEQ Assay was used to sequence the TCRbeta CDR3 regions. This immuneACCESS table, as held by TCRdb, lists in-frame sequences with V and J called but not all clones. Of the missing ones, under half trace to an unresolved V gene in checked studies; the others have no known cause. This sample holds 75,000 to 100,000 clones; 90% to 95% were observed only once. 0.69% of the sample belongs to the ten largest clones.

On this clone: The antigen it recognizes is unknown. No clone much larger than this one lies a single base away; base qualities are absent.

The CDR3 holds 15 amino acids from the cysteine to the phenylalanine. The kept DNA is CDR3 alone, 45 bases in frame from the first base. Trimming leaves V shorter by 6 bases and J shorter by 7 bases, with the junction holding 8 bases beyond the gene matches. The germline V gene (reference sequence) sets CDR1 to LNHDA and CDR2 to SQIVND. This sequence originates from an adult with an advanced solid tumor such as melanoma, head and neck, liver or kidney cancer. This chain joins TRBV19 to TRBJ1-5, and TRBD1 aligns with 11 junction nucleotides. Sample: CD4+ or CD8+ T cells sorted from blood, taken in a trial of the OX40 agonist ivuxolimab. The CDR3 protein: CASRPPGDRGQPQHF. The bases read TGTGCCAGTAGGCCGCCGGGGGACAGGGGGCAGCCCCAGCATTTT.